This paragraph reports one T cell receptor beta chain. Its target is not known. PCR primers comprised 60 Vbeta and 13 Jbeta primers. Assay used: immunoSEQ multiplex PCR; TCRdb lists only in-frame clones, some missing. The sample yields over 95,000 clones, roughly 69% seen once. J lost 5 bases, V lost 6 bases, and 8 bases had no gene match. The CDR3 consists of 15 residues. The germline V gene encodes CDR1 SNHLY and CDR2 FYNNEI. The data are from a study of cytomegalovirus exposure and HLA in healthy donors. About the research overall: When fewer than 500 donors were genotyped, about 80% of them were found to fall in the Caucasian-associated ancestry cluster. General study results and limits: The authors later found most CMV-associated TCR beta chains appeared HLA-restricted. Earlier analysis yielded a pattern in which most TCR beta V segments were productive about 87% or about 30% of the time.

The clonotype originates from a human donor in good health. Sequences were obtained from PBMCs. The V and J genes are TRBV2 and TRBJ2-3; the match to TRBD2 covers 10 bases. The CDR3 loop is CASSNSGRYEDTQYF. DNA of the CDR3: TGTGCCAGCAGCAATAGCGGGAGGTATGAAGATACGCAGTATTTT.